This is a list of T cell receptor beta chains from one sample in a study of cytomegalovirus exposure and HLA in healthy donors. Here immunoSEQ multiplex PCR was the method, and the copy in TCRdb shows in-frame clones only, minus some. The sample includes some 130,000 clones, roughly 77% of them seen just once. The sample taken for sequencing was PBMCs. All receptors derive from a man aged 25 to 40 in good health. Both conserved end residues are part of each CDR3. A D gene is named only where the DNA matches it firmly. A clone size is listed for some rows: how often the clone was seen (once, few, many), or a class if it is expanded.

J: TRBJ2-3
size: NA
V: TRBV25-1
D: NA
CDR3: CASSKQRGDTQYF
DNA: TGTGCCAGCAGTAAGCAAAGGGGGGATACGCAGTATTTT

J: TRBJ1-1
size: NA
V: TRBV12-5
D: TRBD1
CDR3: CASGVRTGQGDSTEAFF
DNA: TGTGCTAGTGGTGTGAGGACGGGACAGGGGGACTCCACTGAAGCTTTCTTT

J: TRBJ2-7
size: NA
V: TRBV20-1
D: NA
CDR3: CSRSPPPEQYF
DNA: TGCAGTCGAAGCCCCCCGCCCGAGCAGTACTTC

J: TRBJ2-2
size: NA
V: TRBV7-9
D: NA
CDR3: CASSLALLSGELFF
DNA: TGTGCCAGCAGCTTAGCGTTGTTATCCGGGGAGCTGTTTTTT

J: TRBJ2-7
size: NA
V: TRBV19
D: NA
CDR3: CASSLVTGITYEQYF
DNA: TGTGCCAGTAGTTTAGTAACCGGGATCACCTACGAGCAGTACTTC

J: TRBJ2-1
size: few
V: TRBV4-1
D: TRBD1
CDR3: CASNLNRGSYNEQFF
DNA: TGCGCCAGCAATTTAAACAGGGGATCCTACAATGAGCAGTTCTTC

J: TRBJ2-1
size: NA
V: TRBV28
D: TRBD2
CDR3: CASSTPLASGRINEQFF
DNA: TGTGCCAGCAGTACCCCCCTTGCTAGCGGGAGGATCAATGAGCAGTTCTTC

J: TRBJ1-6
size: NA
V: TRBV4-3
D: NA
CDR3: CASSQDYSNSPLHF
DNA: TGCGCCAGCAGCCAAGATTACTCTAATTCACCCCTCCACTTT

J: TRBJ2-5
size: few
V: TRBV5-1
D: NA
CDR3: CASSPDGETQYF
DNA: TGCGCCAGCAGCCCCGACGGGGAGACCCAGTACTTC

J: TRBJ1-2
size: NA
V: TRBV14
D: NA
CDR3: CASSQQGYGYTF
DNA: TGTGCCAGCAGCCAACAGGGCTATGGCTACACCTTC

J: TRBJ2-1
size: NA
V: TRBV7-9
D: TRBD2
CDR3: CASSPQSGRAYNEQFF
DNA: TGTGCCAGCAGCCCACAGAGCGGGAGGGCCTACAATGAGCAGTTCTTC

J: TRBJ1-4
size: NA
V: TRBV19
D: NA
CDR3: CASSIGGVREKLFF
DNA: TGTGCCAGTAGTATTGGGGGGGTTCGCGAAAAACTGTTTTTT

J: TRBJ2-3
size: NA
V: TRBV7-6
D: TRBD2
CDR3: CASSLGTSINTQYF
DNA: TGTGCCAGCAGCTTAGGGACTAGCATTAATACGCAGTATTTT

J: TRBJ2-3
size: NA
V: TRBV7-7
D: NA
CDR3: CAGSWTGTDTQYF
DNA: TGTGCTGGCAGCTGGACTGGCACAGATACGCAGTATTTT

J: TRBJ2-7
size: once
V: TRBV6-5
D: TRBD2
CDR3: CASTGTSGSAYEQYF
DNA: TGTGCCAGCACCGGGACTAGCGGGAGCGCCTACGAGCAGTACTTC

J: TRBJ2-1
size: NA
V: TRBV4-3
D: NA
CDR3: CASSQALDKNEQFF
DNA: TGCGCCAGCAGCCAAGCACTAGACAAGAATGAGCAGTTCTTC